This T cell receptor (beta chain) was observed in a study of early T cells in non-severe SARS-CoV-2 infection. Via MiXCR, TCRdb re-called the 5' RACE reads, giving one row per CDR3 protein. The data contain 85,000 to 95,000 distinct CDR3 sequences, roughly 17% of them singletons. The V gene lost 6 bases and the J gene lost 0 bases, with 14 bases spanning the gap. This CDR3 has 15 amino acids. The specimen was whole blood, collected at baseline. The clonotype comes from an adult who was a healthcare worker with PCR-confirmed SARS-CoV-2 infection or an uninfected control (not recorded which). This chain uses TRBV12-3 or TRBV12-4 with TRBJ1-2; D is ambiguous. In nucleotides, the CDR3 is TGTGCCAGCAGCTACACATACACCGCTAACTATGGCTACACCTTC. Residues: CASSYTYTANYGYTF.